The 10 T cell receptor beta chains presented below share a single source sample, sequenced in a study of T cells after yellow fever vaccination. TCRdb re-analysed the 5' RACE reads in MiXCR, keeping a single row per CDR3 protein. Among roughly 330,000 distinct CDR3 sequences listed, around 7.3% were seen once. The material sequenced was PBMCs, taken about 41 days after the first yellow fever vaccination. These receptors were collected from a man younger than 35 who received the YFV17D yellow fever vaccine.

The V and J genes are TRBV5-1 and TRBJ2-7; perhaps D is TRBD1 or TRBD2 (5 bases each). Trimming left V 2 bases short and J 5 bases short, with 14 bases between. The germline CDR1 and CDR2 sequences are SGHRS and YFSETQ. The CDR3 extends over 14 amino acids. The CDR3 sequence is CASSFTGTTDEQYV. The DNA for the CDR3 is TGCGCCAGCAGCTTCACCGGGACGACGGACGAGCAGTACGTC.

The chain recombines TRBV12-3 or TRBV12-4 with TRBJ1-6; no definite D call. The CDR3 is made up of 13 amino acids. V lost 3 bases and J lost 9, with 9 bases in between. CDR3 region: CASSFAQTSPLHF. The CDR3 DNA is TGTGCCAGCAGTTTTGCACAGACTTCACCCCTCCACTTT.

This clonotype has just a few counts. DNA for the CDR3: TGTGCCAGCAGCGCCGGGACTAGCTATTCAGATACGCAGTATTTT. The encoded protein is CASSAGTSYSDTQYF. The chain employs TRBV6-1 and TRBJ2-3, with TRBD2 matching 9 bases. Germline CDR1 reads MNHNS; CDR2 reads SASEGT. The V gene end was trimmed by 6 bases and the J gene end by 4 bases; junction bases not matched to a gene: 8. The CDR3 runs to 15 residues.

This clonotype was found a few times. The rearrangement joins TRBV20-1 to TRBJ2-5, with TRBD2 identical over 12 bases. This CDR3 is 15 amino acids long. The junction had 5 bases not matched to a gene; V was cut back by 4 bases and J by 2 bases. Germline CDR1 and CDR2: DFQATT and SNEGSKA (reference sequence). The CDR3: CSAKGLAGLQETQYF. DNA for the CDR3: TGCAGTGCTAAAGGACTAGCGGGATTACAAGAGACCCAGTACTTC.

This clonotype has only a few counts. The genes are TRBV9 and TRBJ2-5; tentatively, D is TRBD2 (5 bases). CDR1 SGDLS and CDR2 YYNGEE come from the germline V gene. Trimming left V 5 bases short and J 5 bases short, with 13 bases between. This CDR3 comprises 13 residues. CDR3: CASSRTGSETQYF. In nucleotides, the CDR3 is TGTGCCAGCAGTCGGACTGGATCGGAGACCCAGTACTTC.

This clonotype has at least ten counts. The chain carries TRBV5-6 and TRBJ1-1; maybe TRBD1 (5 bases). V was cut by 0 bases and J by 3 bases, with 15 bases left in between. Per the germline V gene, CDR1 is SGHDT and CDR2 is YYEEEE. The CDR3 is made up of 16 amino acids. In nucleotides, the CDR3 is TGTGCCAGCAGCTTGGTTCGGGGGACGACGCACACTGAAGCTTTCTTT. Encoded protein: CASSLVRGTTHTEAFF.

CDR3 amino acids: CASSLFASGGRTGGELFF. CDR3 DNA: TGTGCCAGCAGTTTATTCGCTAGCGGGGGACGTACTGGCGGGGAGCTGTTTTTT. This chain connects TRBV28 to TRBJ2-2, with 10 bases matching TRBD2. The junction had 12 bases not matched to a gene; V was cut back by 1 base and J by 7 bases. The CDR3 consists of 18 residues. Per germline, CDR1 MDHEN and CDR2 SYDVKM. Variable domain in full (rest from reference TRBV28 and TRBJ2-2): DVKVTQSSRYLVKRTGEKVFLECVQDMDHENMFWYRQDPGLGLRLIYFSYDVKMKEKGDIPEGYSVSREKKERFSLILESASTNQTSMYLCASSLFASGGRTGGELFFGEGSRLTVL.

This clonotype was observed a handful of times. The chain links TRBV29-1 to TRBJ1-1; 9 positions agree with TRBD1. J lost 6 bases, V lost 1 base, and 3 bases had no gene match. The CDR3 is 13 residues long. Per the germline V gene, CDR1 is SQVTM and CDR2 is ANQGSEA. CDR3 residues: CSVEGRQGAEAFF. The CDR3 coding sequence is TGCAGCGTTGAAGGCCGACAGGGGGCTGAAGCTTTCTTT.

This chain joins TRBV6-1 and TRBJ2-6; D perhaps matches TRBD1 (7 bases). Germline CDR1 and CDR2: MNHNS and SASEGT. Trimming left V 7 bases short and J 0 bases short, with 16 bases between. This CDR3 has 17 amino acids. CDR3 region: CASKEGTVPSGANVLTF. CDR3 nucleotide sequence: TGTGCCAGCAAGGAGGGGACAGTCCCCTCTGGGGCCAACGTCCTGACTTTC.

This clonotype has a handful of counts. The V gene is TRBV5-1, the J gene TRBJ2-3; 12 positions match TRBD2. The J segment lost 8 bases and the V segment lost 4 bases, leaving 11 bases of the junction unmatched. CDR3 size: 16 residues. Germline loops: CDR1 SGHRS, CDR2 YFSETQ. The CDR3 DNA is TGCGCCAGCAGCCGGAGGACTAGCGGGGTGGTTGGTACGCAGTATTTT. Translating it yields CASSRRTSGVVGTQYF.